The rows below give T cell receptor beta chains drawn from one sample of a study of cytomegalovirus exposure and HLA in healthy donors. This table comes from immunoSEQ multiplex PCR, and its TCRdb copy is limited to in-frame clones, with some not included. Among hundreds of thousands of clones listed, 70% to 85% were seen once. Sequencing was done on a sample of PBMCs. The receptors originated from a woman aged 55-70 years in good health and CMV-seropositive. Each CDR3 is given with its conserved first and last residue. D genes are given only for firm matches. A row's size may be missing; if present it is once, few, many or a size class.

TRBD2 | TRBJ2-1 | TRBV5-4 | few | TGTGCCAGCAGCTTTAGCGGGGGGGCCTACAATGAGCAGTTCTTC | CASSFSGGAYNEQFF
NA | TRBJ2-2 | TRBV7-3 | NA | TGTGCCAGCAGCTTAACCCGACAAGCCGGGGAGCTGTTTTTT | CASSLTRQAGELFF
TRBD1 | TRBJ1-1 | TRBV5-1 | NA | TGCGCCAGCAGCTTGGGGTCAGGGGGCATGAGAGCTTTCTTT | CASSLGSGGMRAFF
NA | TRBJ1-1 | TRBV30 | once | TGTGCCTGGAACCGGTTGAACACTGAAGCTTTCTTT | CAWNRLNTEAFF
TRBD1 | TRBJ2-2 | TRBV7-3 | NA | TGTGCCAGCAGCCGGGGACAGGAGAACACCGGGGAGCTGTTTTTT | CASSRGQENTGELFF
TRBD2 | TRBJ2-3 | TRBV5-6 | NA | TGTGCCAGCAGCTTTCTTACTAGCGGGGACACAGATACGCAGTATTTT | CASSFLTSGDTDTQYF
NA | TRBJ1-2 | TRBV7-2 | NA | TGTGCCAGCAGCTTTACAGGGAATAACTATGGCTACACCTTC | CASSFTGNNYGYTF
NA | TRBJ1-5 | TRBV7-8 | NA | TGTGCCAGCAGCCCGAATGGGGGGTACAATCAGCCCCAGCATTTT | CASSPNGGYNQPQHF
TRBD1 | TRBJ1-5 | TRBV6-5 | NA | TGTGCCAGCAGTTACACGACAGGGGCCGATCAGCCCCAGCATTTT | CASSYTTGADQPQHF
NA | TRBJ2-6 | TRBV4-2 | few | TGTGCCAGCAGCCACTCCGGCGGCGGGGTGGACTCTGGGGCCAACGTCCTGACTTTC | CASSHSGGGVDSGANVLTF
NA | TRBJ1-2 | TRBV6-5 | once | TGTGCCACCAGTGGAACAGGTTATAACTATGGCTACACCTTC | CATSGTGYNYGYTF
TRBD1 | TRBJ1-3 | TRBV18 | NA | TGTGCCAGCTCACCGTATAACAGGGGGGACACCATATATTTT | CASSPYNRGDTIYF
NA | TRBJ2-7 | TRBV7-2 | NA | TGTGCCAGCAGTCGTACCTACGAGCAGTACTTC | CASSRTYEQYF
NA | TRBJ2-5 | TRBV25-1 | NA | TGTGCCATCCCCCTCAGTAGGACTGCCCAAGAGACCCAGTACTTC | CAIPLSRTAQETQYF
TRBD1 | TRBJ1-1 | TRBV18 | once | TGTGCCAGCTCGACCGGGACAGGGTTTACAGCTCTCTTT | CASSTGTGFTALF